The source of this TCR beta chain is a study of blood T cell repertoires in COVID-19. Across the study: The samples span acute and convalescent COVID-19 from the United States, Italy and Spain. The cDNA or gDNA used as material had been derived from T cells, B-cell-depleted T cells, or PBMCs.

The germline V gene has CDR1 SGHNT and CDR2 YYREEE (reference sequence). CDR3 length: 15 amino acids. After removal of 4 bases from V and 2 bases from J, the junction contained 6 bases not matched to a gene. Authors' analysis steps: The assay estimated nucleated cells by amplifying reference gene primers. Clones were read by immunoSEQ multiplex PCR, and TCRdb kept only the in-frame ones, dropping some. V, J and clone size derive from that table, while D and trimming were established from the DNA sequence. The data contain around 270,000 clones, approximately 92% of them singletons. The Seattle site enrolled patients during active infection and followed them longitudinally.

Sample: peripheral blood. The clonotype was recovered from a person between 18 and 30 years old with COVID-19, enrolled during active disease. This chain joins TRBV5-4 and TRBJ2-3; TRBD2 matches 8 bases. The CDR3 coding sequence is TGTGCCAGCAGCGGAGCGGGGGATTCCACAGATACGCAGTATTTT. Protein product: CASSGAGDSTDTQYF.